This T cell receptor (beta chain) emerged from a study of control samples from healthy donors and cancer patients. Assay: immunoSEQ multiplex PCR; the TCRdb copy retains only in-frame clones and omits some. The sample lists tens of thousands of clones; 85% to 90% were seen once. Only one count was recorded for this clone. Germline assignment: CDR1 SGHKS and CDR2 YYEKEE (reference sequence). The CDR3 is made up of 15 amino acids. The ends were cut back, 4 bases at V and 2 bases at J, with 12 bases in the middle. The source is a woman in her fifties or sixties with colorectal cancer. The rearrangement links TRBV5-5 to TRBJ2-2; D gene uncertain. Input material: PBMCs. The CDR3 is CASSIRLTNTGELFF. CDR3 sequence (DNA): TGTGCCAGCAGCATACGACTCACCAACACCGGGGAGCTGTTTTTT.